Sequencing of this TCR beta chain was carried out in a study of blood T cell repertoires in COVID-19. About the research overall: Specimens from acute and convalescent COVID-19 originated in the United States, Italy and Spain.

V lost 6 bases to trimming and J lost 3 bases, with 12 bases between them. The CDR3 has 13 residues. Per the germline V gene, CDR1 is SGDLS and CDR2 is YYNGEE. Per the original data handling: Scientists estimated how many nucleated cells there were by amplifying reference gene primers. Sequenced by immunoSEQ multiplex PCR; TCRdb stores in-frame clones only, minus some. V and J calls and clone size are as listed in that table; D and trimming were resolved from the DNA. The table shows 300,000 to 450,000 clones, with roughly 90% occurring only once. The chain couples TRBV9 to TRBJ1-1, with D uncertain. The sequencing sample was made of peripheral blood. The TCR comes from a woman in her twenties or thirties with COVID-19, enrolled during active disease. CDR3 loop: CASKANGDTEAFF. CDR3 in DNA: TGTGCCAGCAAGGCCAACGGGGACACTGAAGCTTTCTTT.